This entry concerns a single TCR beta chain. Antigen unknown. This specimen comes from a study of spatial heterogeneity in lung cancer. Study results and caveats: Blood contained ubiquitous expanded tumor TCRs more at resection than at follow-up.

Time point reported: sample taken at primary tumor resection. The cohort: some 70 early-stage, untreated non-small cell lung cancer patients. Sequencing of whole RNA from tumor, nontumor lung or frozen PBMC involved no sorting. The germline V and J ends were trimmed by 5 bases and 2 bases, with 9 bases remaining between them. The V gene's germline CDR1 is LGHDT and CDR2 YNNKEL (reference sequence). This CDR3 is built from 13 residues. Every cDNA TCR molecule received its own unique molecular identifier. TCRdb used MiXCR to reprocess the 5' RACE reads, holding one entry per CDR3 protein. Of tens of thousands of distinct CDR3 sequences in the sample, about an eighth were seen once.

This clonotype was sampled from a male donor with early-stage non-small cell lung cancer. The specimen comprised PBMCs, sampled at surgery. This sequence joins TRBV3-1 and TRBJ1-2, with D perhaps matching TRBD1 (5 bases). CDR3 DNA: TGTGCCAGCAGCTTCGGACACAACTATGGCTACACCTTC. This sequence encodes CASSFGHNYGYTF.